A single sample is the source of the 8 T cell receptor beta chains below, sequenced in a study of shared clonotypes between healthy human individuals. Terminally differentiated effector memory CD45RA+ cells were excluded from the naive CD8 cells, which were CD45RO-negative and positively selected for CCR7. Using immunoSEQ multiplex PCR, the repertoire was profiled, and TCRdb retains in-frame clones only, with some absent. In the table there are roughly 770,000 clones, about 96% of which are singletons. The sequenced material came from naive CD8+ T cells sorted from blood. The source is a man in his thirties or forties in good health.

The V and J genes are TRBV5-5 and TRBJ2-2; 9 bases match TRBD1. J lost 8 bases, V lost 4 bases, and 12 bases had no gene match. CDR3 length: 16 residues. Germline V gene sequence: CDR1 SGHKS, CDR2 YYEKEE (reference sequence). CDR3 nucleotide sequence: TGTGCCAGCAGCCCAAGGACAGGGGACCCCTCAGGGGAGCTGTTTTTT. Encoded protein: CASSPRTGDPSGELFF.

The gene calls are TRBV7-8 and TRBJ2-7, with TRBD2 matching 10 bases. The CDR3 has 17 residues. Germline CDR1 is SGHVS and CDR2 is FQNEAQ. The J segment lost 2 bases and the V segment lost 2 bases, leaving 9 bases of the junction unmatched. CDR3 sequence: CASSLFPAGGPTYEQYF. For the CDR3, the DNA is TGTGCCAGCAGCTTATTTCCAGCGGGAGGGCCAACCTACGAGCAGTACTTC. Variable domain in full (rest from reference TRBV7-8 and TRBJ2-7): GAGVSQSPRYKVAKRGQDVALRCDPISGHVSLFWYQQALGQGPEFLTYFQNEAQLDKSGLPSDRFFAERPEGSVSTLKIQRTQQEDSAVYLCASSLFPAGGPTYEQYFGPGTRLTVT.

J is TRBJ2-1 and V is TRBV7-9, with D unclear. The CDR3 loop spans 15 amino acids. V dropped 2 bases and J dropped 0 bases, with 8 bases sitting between them. Germline-derived CDR1 and CDR2 are SEHNR and FQNEAQ (reference sequence). The CDR3 sequence: CASSLSTGSYNEQFF. The CDR3 region has the DNA TGTGCCAGCAGCTTATCGACGGGCTCCTACAATGAGCAGTTCTTC.

The gene calls are TRBV5-1 and TRBJ2-3, with 12 bases that match TRBD2. The germline V gene has CDR1 SGHRS and CDR2 YFSETQ. This CDR3 is 15 amino acids long. V shed 3 bases and J 4 bases; nucleotides not matched to a gene: 3. The CDR3 DNA is TGCGCCAGCAGCTCCGGACTAGCGGGATCAGATACGCAGTATTTT. Translating gives CASSSGLAGSDTQYF.

The genes are TRBV19 and TRBJ2-1; no definite D call. V was cut by 5 bases and J by 10 bases, with 15 bases left in between. The CDR3 is 13 amino acids. The germline gives CDR1 LNHDA, CDR2 SQIVND (reference sequence). The CDR3 region has the DNA TGTGCCAGTAGTCTCGACCCCGCTTCGGAGCAGTTCTTC. Encoded protein: CASSLDPASEQFF. The full variable domain, in which reference TRBV19 and TRBJ2-1 provide the parts outside the CDR3, is DGGITQSPKYLFRKEGQNVTLSCEQNLNHDAMYWYRQDPGQGLRLIYYSQIVNDFQKGDIAEGYSVSREKKESFPLTVTSAQKNPTAFYLCASSLDPASEQFFGPGTRLTVL.

The rearrangement joins TRBV7-9 to TRBJ1-3, with unresolved D. The CDR3 runs 11 residues. Germline V gene lookup returns CDR1 SEHNR and CDR2 FQNEAQ (reference sequence). V lost 4 bases and J lost 3, with 1 base in between. In nucleotides, the CDR3 is TGTGCCAGCAGCTATGGAAACACCATATATTTT. This sequence encodes CASSYGNTIYF.

The chain employs TRBV27 and TRBJ2-3; perhaps TRBD2 as D (5 bases). V gave up 1 base and J gave up 0 bases, with 11 bases separating them. The CDR3 covers 16 residues. Germline V lookup: CDR1 MNHEY, CDR2 SMNVEV (reference sequence). The CDR3 nucleotides are TGTGCCAGCAGTTTATTGCGGGTACAAAGCACAGATACGCAGTATTTT. Its translation: CASSLLRVQSTDTQYF.

Worth noting for this clone: This CDR3 is also generated by other DNA sequences in the sample. J is TRBJ2-1 and V is TRBV7-9; D is uncertain. CDR1 SEHNR and CDR2 FQNEAQ come from the germline V gene (reference sequence). V shed 1 base and J shed 7 bases, with 2 bases lying between them. This CDR3 region has 11 residues. CDR3 loop: CASSLDNEQFF. The CDR3 DNA sequence: TGTGCCAGCAGCTTAGATAATGAGCAGTTCTTC.